This T cell receptor beta chain comes out of a study of immune evolution from preneoplasia to lung adenocarcinoma. Some clones are missing from TCRdb's copy, which holds only in-frame ones; the method was immunoSEQ multiplex PCR. The table has approximately 9,000 clones, about four fifths seen once; the top ten hold 8.5% to 10%. Whole-study findings and limits: Later-stage lesions appeared to have more T cells, more diversity, less clonality.

With respect to this clone: Its antigen is unidentified.

Germline CDR1 reads MNHEY; CDR2 reads SMNVEV (reference sequence). The CDR3 is made up of 17 amino acids. V was pared by 6 bases and J by 5 bases, with 13 bases of the junction left unmatched. Histologic diagnosis was independently verified by two lung pathologists. Material for sequencing was FFPE minimally invasive lung adenocarcinoma tissue. This clonotype was sampled from a donor of 70 years or more with lung adenocarcinoma. The rearrangement uses TRBV27 and TRBJ2-2; 9 nucleotides align to TRBD2. The CDR3 is CASRARLAEAETGELFF. The CDR3 DNA reads as TGTGCCAGCAGGGCTAGACTAGCGGAGGCGGAGACCGGGGAGCTGTTTTTT.